Listed below are T cell receptor beta chains from one sample, sequenced in a study of blood T cell repertoires in COVID-19. TCRdb's table, derived via immunoSEQ multiplex PCR, lists solely in-frame clones and lacks some. Of about 150,000 clones listed, 84% were seen once; the top ten hold 35% to 40%. Sequenced sample: peripheral blood. The source is a human donor in a cohort sampled during active COVID-19. Both conserved end residues are part of each CDR3. The order of the fields is CDR3 protein, CDR3 DNA, D gene, V gene, J gene. D genes are given only for firm matches.

CDR3 protein: CASSSRQSTDTQYF
CDR3 DNA: TGTGCCAGCAGCTCCCGTCAGTCCACAGATACGCAGTATTTT
D gene: .
V gene: TRBV5-6
J gene: TRBJ2-3

CDR3 protein: CASSGPGLLHGYTF
CDR3 DNA: TGTGCCAGCAGCGGTCCGGGACTCCTTCATGGCTACACCTTC
D gene: .
V gene: TRBV11-2
J gene: TRBJ1-2

CDR3 protein: CASSRAGKAYEQYF
CDR3 DNA: TGTGCCAGCAGCCGGGCGGGCAAAGCCTACGAGCAGTACTTC
D gene: .
V gene: TRBV16
J gene: TRBJ2-7

CDR3 protein: CASRSGTGDHEQFF
CDR3 DNA: TGTGCCAGCAGGTCCGGGACAGGGGACCATGAGCAGTTCTTC
D gene: TRBD1
V gene: TRBV9
J gene: TRBJ2-1

CDR3 protein: CASSLETGGSYEQFF
CDR3 DNA: TGTGCCAGCAGCTTGGAGACAGGGGGGTCTTATGAGCAGTTCTTC
D gene: TRBD1
V gene: TRBV5-8
J gene: TRBJ2-1

CDR3 protein: CASSPDRADSPLHF
CDR3 DNA: TGTGCCAGCAGCCCCGACAGGGCTGATTCACCCCTCCACTTT
D gene: TRBD1
V gene: TRBV5-8
J gene: TRBJ1-6

CDR3 protein: CASSLEPGDLDTEAFF
CDR3 DNA: TGTGCCAGCAGTTTGGAGCCCGGAGACCTGGACACTGAAGCTTTCTTT
D gene: .
V gene: TRBV27
J gene: TRBJ1-1

CDR3 protein: CASSPQLNTEAFF
CDR3 DNA: TGTGCCAGCAGCCCACAGCTGAACACTGAAGCTTTCTTT
D gene: .
V gene: TRBV12-3/TRBV12-4
J gene: TRBJ1-1

CDR3 protein: CASSLRGAEGYTF
CDR3 DNA: TGTGCCAGCAGTTTACGGGGGGCTGAAGGCTACACCTTC
D gene: .
V gene: TRBV27
J gene: TRBJ1-2

CDR3 protein: CASSTNRDGYTF
CDR3 DNA: TGTGCCAGCAGCACGAACAGGGATGGCTACACCTTC
D gene: .
V gene: TRBV7-9
J gene: TRBJ1-2

CDR3 protein: CASSYSRIVDGYTF
CDR3 DNA: TGTGCCAGCAGTTACTCCAGGATCGTCGATGGCTACACCTTC
D gene: .
V gene: TRBV6-6
J gene: TRBJ1-2

CDR3 protein: CASSQDKATQYF
CDR3 DNA: TGTGCCAGCAGCCAAGACAAAGCTACGCAGTATTTT
D gene: .
V gene: TRBV4-2
J gene: TRBJ2-3

CDR3 protein: CASSWEGLTFEEQFF
CDR3 DNA: TGTGCCAGCAGTTGGGAGGGACTAACTTTTGAGGAGCAGTTCTTC
D gene: TRBD2
V gene: TRBV6-5
J gene: TRBJ2-1

CDR3 protein: CATQGGQRTYEQYF
CDR3 DNA: TGTGCCACCCAAGGGGGACAGAGAACCTACGAGCAGTACTTC
D gene: TRBD1
V gene: TRBV5-8
J gene: TRBJ2-7

CDR3 protein: CASSLGTDSGNTIYF
CDR3 DNA: TGCGCCAGCAGTTTGGGGACAGACTCTGGAAACACCATATATTTT
D gene: TRBD1
V gene: TRBV5-1
J gene: TRBJ1-3

CDR3 protein: CASSPGQGSTDTQYF
CDR3 DNA: TGCGCCAGCAGCCCCGGGCAGGGCTCCACAGATACGCAGTATTTT
D gene: .
V gene: TRBV5-1
J gene: TRBJ2-3

CDR3 protein: CASGLEPKTGGGNTEAFF
CDR3 DNA: TGTGCTAGTGGTTTGGAGCCCAAAACAGGGGGAGGGAACACTGAAGCTTTCTTT
D gene: TRBD1
V gene: TRBV12-5
J gene: TRBJ1-1